A selection of T cell receptor beta chains follows, all from one sample in a study of T cell repertoires in cytomegalovirus infection. One entry per CDR3 protein results from TCRdb running MiXCR on the reads. The table records over 150,000 distinct CDR3 sequences, approximately 17% of them present only once. Material for sequencing was CD8+ T cells from PBMCs. These receptors were obtained from a human donor in good health (CMV status not recorded). Some clones in this sample may be carry-over from other donors' samples. The conserved cysteine and the conserved F or W are not part of the CDR3 here. The order of the fields is V gene, J gene, CDR3 length, CDR3 protein.

TRBV20-1	TRBJ2-1	11	SARVLGYNEQF
TRBV2	TRBJ1-1	10	ATFQKNTEAF
TRBV5-1	TRBJ2-1	13	ASSLRTSSADEQF
TRBV12-3/TRBV12-4	TRBJ2-5	15	ASSLRVGGPDEETQY
TRBV7-2	TRBJ1-2	14	ASSLTYPRQDYGYT
TRBV4-3	TRBJ2-1	10	ASSQDRVEQF
TRBV7-2	TRBJ1-6	13	ASSLEPGPNSPLH
TRBV7-8	TRBJ2-3	17	ASSLGGGILVASTDTQY
TRBV7-2	TRBJ2-3	15	ASSLEAGTRRTDTQY
TRBV12-3/TRBV12-4	TRBJ1-1	12	ASSEGWGLMAAF
TRBV4-1	TRBJ2-7	13	ASSPDRRNHYEQY
TRBV2	TRBJ2-7	13	ASSDAVAGSYEQY
TRBV15	TRBJ1-2	15	ATREGQGVTPNYGYT
TRBV27	TRBJ1-1	8	ASIGSEAF
TRBV30	TRBJ1-1	11	AWRSIGRWGAF
TRBV29-1	TRBJ1-1	12	SVGRQGQRTEAF
TRBV2	TRBJ1-3	13	ASSDSLNSGNTIY
TRBV7-9	TRBJ2-1	14	ASSSMTSGDNLGQF
TRBV7-9	TRBJ2-7	14	ASSLDRGSWSGEQY
TRBV7-6	TRBJ1-1	12	ASSLGGGADEAF
TRBV4-1	TRBJ1-6	13	ASSQIDIYNSPLH
TRBV7-6	TRBJ2-7	14	ASSLASRDSPWEQY
TRBV28	TRBJ2-4	13	ASSLVLRQKNIQY
TRBV28	TRBJ1-5	13	ASSAIDRGNQPQH
TRBV29-1	TRBJ1-1	13	SVDNSRGRDTEAF
TRBV5-1	TRBJ1-3	12	ASSLAPGGNTIY
TRBV12-3/TRBV12-4	TRBJ2-1	10	ASRPGYNEQF
TRBV7-8	TRBJ2-3	13	ASSLGAGPTDTQY
TRBV7-9	TRBJ1-1	14	ASSSIQGAGNTEAF
TRBV29-1	TRBJ2-7	9	SVGAGHEQY
TRBV7-9	TRBJ1-2	14	ASSLLDTPGNYGYT
TRBV7-9	TRBJ2-5	14	ASSLDRRRLQETQY
TRBV14	TRBJ1-1	11	ASSQDRRVEAF
TRBV6-1	TRBJ1-5	11	ASEGEHTKPQH
TRBV7-6	TRBJ1-2	14	ASSSESGTGNYGYT
TRBV29-1	TRBJ1-3	13	SVEGQGSPGNTIY
TRBV19	TRBJ2-3	15	ASSIRITSGRTDTQY
TRBV7-9	TRBJ2-2	14	ASSPGVITNTGELF
TRBV5-6	TRBJ2-2	14	ASTELRRGFTGELF
TRBV2	TRBJ2-7	11	ASSEAGLHEQY
TRBV2	TRBJ2-2	15	ASSFRLAGENTGELF
TRBV7-9	TRBJ2-7	13	ASSLGTSDSYEQY
TRBV7-2	TRBJ1-2	11	ASSSDGLNGYT
TRBV12-3/TRBV12-4	TRBJ2-5	10	ASAGGQETQY
TRBV29-1	TRBJ1-3	12	SVETGFEGNTIY